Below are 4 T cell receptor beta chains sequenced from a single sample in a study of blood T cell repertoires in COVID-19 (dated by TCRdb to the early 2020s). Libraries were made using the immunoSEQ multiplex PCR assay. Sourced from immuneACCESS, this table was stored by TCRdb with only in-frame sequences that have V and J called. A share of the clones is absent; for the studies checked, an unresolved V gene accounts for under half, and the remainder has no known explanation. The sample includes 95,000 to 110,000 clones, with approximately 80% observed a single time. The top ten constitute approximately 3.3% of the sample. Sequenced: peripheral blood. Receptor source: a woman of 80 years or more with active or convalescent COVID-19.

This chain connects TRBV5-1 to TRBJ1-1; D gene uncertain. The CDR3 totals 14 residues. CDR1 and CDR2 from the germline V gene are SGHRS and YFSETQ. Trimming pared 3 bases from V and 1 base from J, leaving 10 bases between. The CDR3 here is CASSSHTSNTEAFF. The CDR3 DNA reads TGCGCCAGCAGCTCTCACACATCGAACACTGAAGCTTTCTTT.

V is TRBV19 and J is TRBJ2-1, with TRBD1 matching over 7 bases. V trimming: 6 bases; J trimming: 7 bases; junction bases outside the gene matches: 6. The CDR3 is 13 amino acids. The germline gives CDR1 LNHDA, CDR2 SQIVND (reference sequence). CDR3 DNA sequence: TGTGCCAGTAGCCGGGACAGCCGGAATGAGCAGTTCTTC. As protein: CASSRDSRNEQFF.

DNA for the CDR3: TGTGCCAGCAGCTTACCTGGGCCAGGGTTATCCAAAAACATTCAGTACTTC. As protein: CASSLPGPGLSKNIQYF. This chain links TRBV11-3 with TRBJ2-4; maybe TRBD1 (5 bases). The CDR3 length is 17 residues. The ends were cut back, 2 bases at V and 2 bases at J, with 16 bases in the middle. Germline lookup yields CDR1 SGHNT and CDR2 YENEEA. The whole variable domain, remainder taken from reference TRBV11-3 and TRBJ2-4, is EAGVVQSPRYKIIEKKQPVAFWCNPISGHNTLYWYLQNLGQGPELLIRYENEEAVDDSQLPKDRFSAERLKGVDSTLKIQPAELGDSAVYLCASSLPGPGLSKNIQYFGAGTRLSVL.

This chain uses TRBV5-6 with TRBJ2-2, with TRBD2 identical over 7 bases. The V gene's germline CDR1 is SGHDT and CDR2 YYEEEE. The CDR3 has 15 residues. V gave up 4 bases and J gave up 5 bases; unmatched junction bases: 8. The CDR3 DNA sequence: TGTGCCAGCAGCCGAACCGGGGGGACTACCGGGGAGCTGTTTTTT. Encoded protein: CASSRTGGTTGELFF.